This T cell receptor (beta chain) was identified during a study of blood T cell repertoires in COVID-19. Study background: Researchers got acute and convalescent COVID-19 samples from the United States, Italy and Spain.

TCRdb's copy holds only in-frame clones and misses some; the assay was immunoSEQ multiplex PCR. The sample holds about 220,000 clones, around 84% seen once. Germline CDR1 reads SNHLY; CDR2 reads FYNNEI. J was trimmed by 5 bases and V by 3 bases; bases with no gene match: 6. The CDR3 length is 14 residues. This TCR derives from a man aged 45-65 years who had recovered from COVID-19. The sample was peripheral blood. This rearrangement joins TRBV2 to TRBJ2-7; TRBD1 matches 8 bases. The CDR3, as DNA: TGTGCCAGCAGTGAGGACAGGGTGGGCGACGAGCAGTACTTC. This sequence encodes CASSEDRVGDEQYF. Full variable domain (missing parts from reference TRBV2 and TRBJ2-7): EPEVTQTPSHQVTQMGQEVILRCVPISNHLYFYWYRQILGQKVEFLVSFYNNEISEKSEIFDDQFSVERPDGSNFTLKIRSTKLEDSAMYFCASSEDRVGDEQYFGPGTRLTVT.